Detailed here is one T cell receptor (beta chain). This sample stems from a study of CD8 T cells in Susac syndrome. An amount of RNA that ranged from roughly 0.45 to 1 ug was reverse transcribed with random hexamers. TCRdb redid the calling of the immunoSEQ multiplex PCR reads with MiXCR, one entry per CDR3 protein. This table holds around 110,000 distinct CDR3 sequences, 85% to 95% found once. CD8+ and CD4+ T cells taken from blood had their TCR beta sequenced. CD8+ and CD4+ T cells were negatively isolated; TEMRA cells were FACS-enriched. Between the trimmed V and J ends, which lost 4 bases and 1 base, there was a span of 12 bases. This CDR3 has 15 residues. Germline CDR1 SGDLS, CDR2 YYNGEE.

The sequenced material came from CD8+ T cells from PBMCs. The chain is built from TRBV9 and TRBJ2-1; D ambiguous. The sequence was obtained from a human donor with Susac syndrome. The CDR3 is CASSPDPASYNEQFF. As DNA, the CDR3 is TGTGCCAGCAGCCCCGACCCTGCTTCCTACAATGAGCAGTTCTTC.